The rows below give T cell receptor beta chains drawn from one sample of a study of blood T cell repertoires in COVID-19. Generated by immunoSEQ multiplex PCR, the TCRdb table keeps only in-frame clones and is missing some. The table records over 90,000 clones, more than 85% of them present only once. Sequences were obtained from peripheral blood. The receptor set was obtained from a middle-aged man with active or convalescent COVID-19. The CDR3 runs from the conserved cysteine through the conserved F or W. A D gene is named only where the DNA matches it firmly. Size is omitted from some rows. Given values are once, few, many or a class for expanded clones.

TRBV6-4	NA	NA	TRBJ2-3	CAKTPRDTQYF	TGTGCCAAAACACCGAGGGATACGCAGTATTTT
TRBV5-1	TRBD2	NA	TRBJ2-3	CASSPSGGPDTQYF	TGCGCCAGCAGCCCTAGCGGGGGGCCAGATACGCAGTATTTT
TRBV15	NA	NA	TRBJ2-2	CATSRDGHGVTGELFF	TGTGCCACCAGCAGAGATGGTCACGGAGTCACCGGGGAGCTGTTTTTT
TRBV5-4	NA	NA	TRBJ2-2	CASSLEARTVNGELFF	TGTGCCAGCAGCTTGGAGGCAAGGACAGTAAACGGGGAGCTGTTTTTT
TRBV15	TRBD1	NA	TRBJ1-2	CATSADRKVNYGYTF	TGTGCCACCAGCGCGGACAGGAAGGTTAACTATGGCTACACCTTC
TRBV28	NA	few	TRBJ2-5	CASSLFTAREETQYF	TGTGCCAGCAGTTTATTTACAGCCCGAGAAGAGACCCAGTACTTC
TRBV4-2	NA	NA	TRBJ1-3	CASSQDGIGLTSGNTIYF	TGTGCCAGCAGCCAAGATGGTATCGGACTGACCTCTGGAAACACCATATATTTT
TRBV10-1	TRBD1	NA	TRBJ2-5	CASSGTGEETQYF	TGCGCCAGCAGTGGGACAGGAGAAGAGACCCAGTACTTC
TRBV10-2	NA	few	TRBJ2-7	CASSESTAGWGSYEQYF	TGCGCCAGCAGTGAGTCGACTGCGGGTTGGGGCTCCTACGAGCAGTACTTC
TRBV30	NA	NA	TRBJ2-3	CAWSEGDTQYF	TGTGCCTGGTCCGAGGGCGATACGCAGTATTTT
TRBV3-1/TRBV3-2	TRBD1	NA	TRBJ2-7	CASSHGGQGDEQYF	TGTGCCAGCAGCCATGGCGGACAGGGAGACGAGCAGTACTTC
TRBV28	NA	NA	TRBJ1-1	CASSAGRLNTEAFF	TGTGCCAGCAGCGCGGGACGGTTGAACACTGAAGCTTTCTTT
TRBV18	TRBD1	NA	TRBJ2-3	CASSAGRDRSNTQYF	TGTGCCAGCTCAGCAGGAAGGGACAGGTCAAATACGCAGTATTTT
TRBV7-9	NA	NA	TRBJ2-7	CASSLLDSSYEQYF	TGTGCCAGCAGCTTACTGGACAGCTCCTACGAGCAGTACTTC
TRBV7-9	TRBD1	NA	TRBJ1-2	CASSPPTGVNYGYTF	TGTGCCAGCAGCCCCCCGACAGGGGTTAACTATGGCTACACCTTC
TRBV11-2	TRBD1	NA	TRBJ2-3	CASRTTGTGSDTQYF	TGTGCCAGCAGGACAACCGGGACAGGGTCAGATACGCAGTATTTT
TRBV12-3/TRBV12-4	TRBD1	NA	TRBJ1-2	CASRAGQIPGYTF	TGTGCCAGCAGGGCGGGACAGATCCCTGGCTACACCTTC
TRBV28	TRBD1	NA	TRBJ1-4	CASTHTQGAYSTNEKLFF	TGTGCCAGCACCCATACACAGGGGGCATATTCAACTAATGAAAAACTGTTTTTT
TRBV7-9	TRBD2	NA	TRBJ2-5	CASSPGGAGGQETQYF	TGTGCCAGCAGCCCCGGGGGAGCGGGGGGGCAGGAGACCCAGTACTTC
TRBV30	TRBD2	NA	TRBJ2-1	CAWSVASGTVGEQFF	TGTGCCTGGAGTGTGGCTAGCGGTACAGTAGGTGAGCAGTTCTTC
TRBV7-2	NA	NA	TRBJ1-2	CASSLAREGEGYTF	TGTGCCAGCAGCTTAGCGCGGGAGGGGGAGGGCTACACCTTC
TRBV6-1	NA	NA	TRBJ2-7	CASSELEGRSEQYF	TGTGCCAGCAGTGAATTGGAGGGGCGGTCCGAGCAGTACTTC
TRBV11-3	TRBD1	NA	TRBJ2-7	CASSTQGAPYEQYF	TGTGCCAGCAGCACACAGGGGGCTCCCTACGAGCAGTACTTC
TRBV5-1	TRBD1	NA	TRBJ1-1	CASSRQTGVNTEAFF	TGCGCCAGCAGCAGGCAAACAGGGGTGAACACTGAAGCTTTCTTT
TRBV11-1	TRBD2	few	TRBJ2-1	CASSSILAGGYNEQFF	TGTGCCAGCAGCTCCATACTAGCGGGGGGTTACAATGAGCAGTTCTTC
TRBV19	NA	NA	TRBJ1-5	CASSAGRGGISNQPQHF	TGTGCCAGTAGTGCGGGAAGGGGAGGAATTAGCAATCAGCCCCAGCATTTT
TRBV5-1	NA	NA	TRBJ2-7	CASSLGVGGEGEQYF	TGCGCCAGCAGCTTAGGGGTCGGGGGTGAGGGCGAGCAGTACTTC
TRBV5-8	TRBD2	NA	TRBJ2-1	CASPNWGGGGFDEQFF	TGTGCCAGCCCGAACTGGGGCGGGGGGGGTTTCGATGAGCAGTTCTTC
TRBV7-9	NA	NA	TRBJ1-5	CASSLSGNQPQHF	TGTGCCAGCAGCTTGTCCGGCAATCAGCCCCAGCATTTT
TRBV25-1	NA	NA	TRBJ1-2	CASSEFGYGYTF	TGTGCCAGCAGTGAATTCGGGTATGGCTACACCTTC
TRBV5-6	NA	NA	TRBJ1-3	CASSWDQGTGNTIYF	TGTGCCAGCAGCTGGGACCAGGGGACTGGAAACACCATATATTTT
TRBV7-8	NA	NA	TRBJ2-2	CASSLGYRATGELFF	TGTGCCAGCAGCTTAGGATACAGGGCCACCGGGGAGCTGTTTTTT
TRBV6-4	NA	NA	TRBJ2-3	CASSVLASTDTQYF	TGTGCCAGCAGTGTCCTAGCTAGCACAGATACGCAGTATTTT
TRBV6-2/TRBV6-3	NA	NA	TRBJ2-7	CASSNPLGKNEQYF	TGTGCCAGCAGTAACCCACTAGGCAAAAACGAGCAGTACTTC
TRBV6-5	NA	NA	TRBJ2-2	CASRTPGAGGELFF	TGTGCCAGCAGGACCCCAGGGGCGGGCGGGGAGCTGTTTTTT
TRBV21-1	NA	once	TRBJ1-2	CASSKEKGTGGSSNYGYTF	TGTGCCAGCAGCAAAGAAAAAGGGACAGGGGGTTCATCTAACTATGGCTACACCTTC
TRBV19	TRBD2	NA	TRBJ2-3	CASSPGLAGAPDTQYF	TGTGCCAGTAGTCCGGGACTAGCGGGGGCCCCAGATACGCAGTATTTT
TRBV5-1	TRBD1	few	TRBJ2-7	CASSRGLPGQRTYEQYF	TGCGCCAGCAGCCGGGGCCTTCCGGGACAGAGAACCTACGAGCAGTACTTC